The rows below give T cell receptor beta chains drawn from one sample of a study of graft-versus-host responses after intestinal transplantation. TCRdb's table, derived via immunoSEQ multiplex PCR, lists solely in-frame clones and lacks some. Of 900 to 1,200 clones in the sample, about 78% are singletons; the top ten hold over 7%. Specimen: ileum tissue, collected 7 days after intestinal transplantation. The receptor set was obtained from a human patient who received an intestinal transplant, so some T cells may come from the graft donor. CDR3s include the opening cysteine and the closing phenylalanine or tryptophan. The D gene is left open where the match is weak. Clone size appears in some rows only: once, few, many, or a class for an expanded clone.

j_call: TRBJ2-7
clone_size: .
d_call: .
v_call: TRBV28
cdr3_nt: TGTGCCAGCAGGTCCAGCATCGGAGCTTATAACTACGAGCAGTACTTC
cdr3_aa: CASRSSIGAYNYEQYF

j_call: TRBJ2-2
clone_size: .
d_call: .
v_call: TRBV21-1
cdr3_nt: TGTGCCAGCAGCCCTAGGGCGGGGCGGACGAACACCGGGGAGCTGTTTTTT
cdr3_aa: CASSPRAGRTNTGELFF

j_call: TRBJ2-7
clone_size: once
d_call: TRBD1
v_call: TRBV7-6
cdr3_nt: TGTGCCAGCAGCGTCGACGGGACAGGGTTCGGCGAGCAGTACTTC
cdr3_aa: CASSVDGTGFGEQYF

j_call: TRBJ2-1
clone_size: .
d_call: TRBD2
v_call: TRBV6-5
cdr3_nt: TGTGCCAGCAGTTTAGCGGGGGGGCCTATCAATGAGCAGTTCTTC
cdr3_aa: CASSLAGGPINEQFF

j_call: TRBJ1-1
clone_size: .
d_call: .
v_call: TRBV7-6
cdr3_nt: TGTGCCAGCAGCTTAGGGGGGGTCAACACTGAAGCTTTCTTT
cdr3_aa: CASSLGGVNTEAFF

j_call: TRBJ1-5
clone_size: .
d_call: .
v_call: TRBV28
cdr3_nt: TGTGCCAGCAACGAAATACAGGGTTATAGCAATCAGCCCCAGCATTTT
cdr3_aa: CASNEIQGYSNQPQHF

j_call: TRBJ2-5
clone_size: few
d_call: .
v_call: TRBV7-2
cdr3_nt: TGTGCCAGCAGCCAATCCTGGGACAACCCCCTTGAGACCCAGTACTTC
cdr3_aa: CASSQSWDNPLETQYF

j_call: TRBJ2-3
clone_size: .
d_call: .
v_call: TRBV14
cdr3_nt: TGTGCCAGCAGCCAACTACGGGTTTCAGATACGCAGTATTTT
cdr3_aa: CASSQLRVSDTQYF

j_call: TRBJ1-5
clone_size: few
d_call: .
v_call: TRBV6-5
cdr3_nt: TGTGCCAGCAGGATAGACAGCAATCAGCCCCAGCATTTT
cdr3_aa: CASRIDSNQPQHF

j_call: TRBJ2-1
clone_size: .
d_call: .
v_call: TRBV6-6
cdr3_nt: TGTGCCAGCAGTTACACGGGTGGGGTAGGTAATGAGCAGTTCTTC
cdr3_aa: CASSYTGGVGNEQFF

j_call: TRBJ2-2
clone_size: .
d_call: TRBD2
v_call: TRBV29-1
cdr3_nt: TGCAGCGTTGGGTTTCGGACTGGGGGGGGCACCGGGGAGCTGTTTTTT
cdr3_aa: CSVGFRTGGGTGELFF

j_call: TRBJ2-7
clone_size: .
d_call: TRBD1
v_call: TRBV19
cdr3_nt: TGTGCCAGTAGTACCGGGACAGGGACCGAGCAGTACTTC
cdr3_aa: CASSTGTGTEQYF

j_call: TRBJ2-1
clone_size: .
d_call: TRBD2
v_call: TRBV11-2
cdr3_nt: TGTGCCAGCAGCCGAAATACCTTTCTAGCGGGGGTTGGGGATGAGCAGTTCTTC
cdr3_aa: CASSRNTFLAGVGDEQFF

j_call: TRBJ1-2
clone_size: .
d_call: .
v_call: TRBV2
cdr3_nt: TGTGCCAGCAGTGGGGTTGAGAACTATGGCTACACCTTC
cdr3_aa: CASSGVENYGYTF

j_call: TRBJ2-2
clone_size: .
d_call: TRBD1
v_call: TRBV6-5
cdr3_nt: TGTGCCAGCAGATACCGGACAGGGGCAGACACCGGGGAGCTGTTTTTT
cdr3_aa: CASRYRTGADTGELFF

j_call: TRBJ2-7
clone_size: .
d_call: .
v_call: TRBV4-1
cdr3_nt: TGCGCCAGCAGCCAAGTTGGGCGCTACGAGCAGTACTTC
cdr3_aa: CASSQVGRYEQYF

j_call: TRBJ2-5
clone_size: .
d_call: .
v_call: TRBV5-1
cdr3_nt: TGCGCCAGCGGGGGACAAGAGACCCAGTACTTC
cdr3_aa: CASGGQETQYF

j_call: TRBJ2-3
clone_size: .
d_call: .
v_call: TRBV4-1
cdr3_nt: TGCGCCAGCAGCCAAGGGTTTGGTCCAGTAGGAGATACGCAGTATTTT
cdr3_aa: CASSQGFGPVGDTQYF